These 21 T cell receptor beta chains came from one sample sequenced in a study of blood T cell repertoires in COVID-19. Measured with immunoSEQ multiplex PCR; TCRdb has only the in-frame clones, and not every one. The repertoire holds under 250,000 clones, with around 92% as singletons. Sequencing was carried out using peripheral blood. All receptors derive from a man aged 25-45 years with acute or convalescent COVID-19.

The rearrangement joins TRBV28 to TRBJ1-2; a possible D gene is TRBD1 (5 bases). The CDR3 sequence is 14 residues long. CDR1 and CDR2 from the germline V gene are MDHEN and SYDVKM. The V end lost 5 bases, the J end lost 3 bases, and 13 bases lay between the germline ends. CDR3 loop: CASSPPTGDYGYTF. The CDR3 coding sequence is TGTGCCAGCAGTCCCCCTACAGGAGACTATGGCTACACCTTC.

CDR3 nucleotides: TGTGCCAGCAGCGCAGGGGTCTTGAGCACTGAAGCTTTCTTT. It yields the protein CASSAGVLSTEAFF. V is TRBV3-1 (or the pseudogene TRBV3-2) and J is TRBJ1-1; possibly TRBD1 for D (6 bases). This CDR3 region has 14 residues. The V gene lost 5 bases and the J gene lost 4 bases, with 14 bases spanning the gap. Germline CDR1 LGHDT, CDR2 YNNKEL (reference sequence).

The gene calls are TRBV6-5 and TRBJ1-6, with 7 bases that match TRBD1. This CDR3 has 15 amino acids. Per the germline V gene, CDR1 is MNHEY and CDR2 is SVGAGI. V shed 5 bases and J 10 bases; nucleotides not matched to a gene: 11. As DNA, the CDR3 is TGTGCCAGCAGTCGGATGACAGGGATCGGGTCACCCCTCCACTTT. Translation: CASSRMTGIGSPLHF.

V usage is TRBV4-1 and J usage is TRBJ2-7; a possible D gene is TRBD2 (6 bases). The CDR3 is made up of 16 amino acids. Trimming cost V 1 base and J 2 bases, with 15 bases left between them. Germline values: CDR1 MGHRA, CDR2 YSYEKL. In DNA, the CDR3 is TGCGCCAGCAGCCAAGCCCCGGCAGGGAGGACCTACGAGCAGTACTTC. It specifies CASSQAPAGRTYEQYF.

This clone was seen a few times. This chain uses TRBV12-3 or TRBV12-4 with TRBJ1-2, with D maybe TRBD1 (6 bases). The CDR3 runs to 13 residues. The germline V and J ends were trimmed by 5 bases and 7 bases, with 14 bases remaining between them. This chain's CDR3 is CASSLEGGSGYTF. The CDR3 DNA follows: TGTGCCAGCAGTCTGGAAGGGGGTAGTGGCTACACCTTC.

The CDR3 DNA reads as TGCAGTGCTAGTAACAGGGTGGATGAGCAGTACTTC. Protein sequence: CSASNRVDEQYF. The genes are TRBV20-1 and TRBJ2-7, with TRBD1 as a possible D gene (6 bases). With 3 bases removed from V and 7 bases from J, the gap between germline ends came to 13 bases. This CDR3 is built from 12 residues. Germline lookup yields CDR1 DFQATT and CDR2 SNEGSKA (reference sequence).

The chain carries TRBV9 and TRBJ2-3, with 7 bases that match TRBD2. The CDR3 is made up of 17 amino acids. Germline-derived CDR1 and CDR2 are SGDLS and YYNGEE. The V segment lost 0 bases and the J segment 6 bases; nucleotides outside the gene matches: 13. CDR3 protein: CASSVGGGAQGGDTQYF. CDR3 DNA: TGTGCCAGCAGCGTAGGGGGAGGGGCCCAAGGAGGGGATACGCAGTATTTT.

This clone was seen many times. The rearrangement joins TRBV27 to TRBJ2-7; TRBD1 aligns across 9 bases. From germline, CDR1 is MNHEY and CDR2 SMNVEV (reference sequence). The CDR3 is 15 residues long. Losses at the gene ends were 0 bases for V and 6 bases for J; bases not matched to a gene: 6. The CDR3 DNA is TGTGCCAGCAGTTTATCGAGAGGGACAGGGACCGAGCAGTACTTC. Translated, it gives CASSLSRGTGTEQYF.

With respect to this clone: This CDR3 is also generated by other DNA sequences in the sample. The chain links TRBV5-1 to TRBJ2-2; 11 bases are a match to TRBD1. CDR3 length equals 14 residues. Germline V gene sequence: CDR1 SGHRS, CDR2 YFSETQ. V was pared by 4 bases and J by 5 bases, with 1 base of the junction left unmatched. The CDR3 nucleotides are TGCGCCAGCAGCGGACAGGGGGCGACCGGGGAGCTGTTTTTT. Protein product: CASSGQGATGELFF.

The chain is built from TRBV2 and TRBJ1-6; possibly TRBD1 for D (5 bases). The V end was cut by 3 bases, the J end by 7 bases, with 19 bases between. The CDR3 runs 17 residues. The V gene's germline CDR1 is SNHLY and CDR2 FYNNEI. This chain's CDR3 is CASSDLRVVAGNSPLHF. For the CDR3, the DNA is TGTGCCAGCAGTGATCTTAGGGTCGTGGCAGGGAATTCACCCCTCCACTTT.

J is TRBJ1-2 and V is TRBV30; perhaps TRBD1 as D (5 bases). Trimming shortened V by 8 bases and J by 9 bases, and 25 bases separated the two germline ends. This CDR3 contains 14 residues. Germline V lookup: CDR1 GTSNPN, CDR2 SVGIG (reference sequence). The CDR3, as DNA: TGTGCCAGTTTGAACACCCGGCAGGGAAAGAGCTACACCTTC. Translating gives CASLNTRQGKSYTF.

CDR3 protein: CASSAWSSNQPQHF. CDR3 DNA: TGTGCCAGCAGTGCTTGGAGTAGCAATCAGCCCCAGCATTTT. The chain has TRBV2 and TRBJ1-5, with unresolved D. V dropped 4 bases and J dropped 0 bases, with 7 bases sitting between them. The CDR3 is 14 residues long. CDR1 is SNHLY and CDR2 is FYNNEI in the germline V gene.

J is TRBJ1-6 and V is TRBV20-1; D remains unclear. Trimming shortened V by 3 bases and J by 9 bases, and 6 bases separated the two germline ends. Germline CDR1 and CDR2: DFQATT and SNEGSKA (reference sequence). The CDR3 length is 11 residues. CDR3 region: CSASYGSPLHF. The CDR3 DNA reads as TGCAGTGCTAGTTACGGTTCACCCCTCCACTTT.

The CDR3 sequence: CASSLAGTLNQPQHF. In nucleotides, the CDR3 is TGTGCCAGCAGCTTGGCCGGGACACTTAATCAGCCCCAGCATTTT. This sequence joins TRBV5-6 and TRBJ1-5; the D gene is possibly TRBD1 (6 bases). Trimming removed 0 bases at V and 4 bases at J, with 11 bases between. The length of the CDR3 is 15 residues. In germline, CDR1 is SGHDT, CDR2 YYEEEE.

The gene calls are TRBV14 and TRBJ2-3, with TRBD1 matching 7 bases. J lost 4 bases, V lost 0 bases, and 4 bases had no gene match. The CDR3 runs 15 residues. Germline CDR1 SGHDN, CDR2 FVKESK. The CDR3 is CASSQETGIADTQYF. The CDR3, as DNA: TGTGCCAGCAGCCAAGAGACAGGGATCGCAGATACGCAGTATTTT.

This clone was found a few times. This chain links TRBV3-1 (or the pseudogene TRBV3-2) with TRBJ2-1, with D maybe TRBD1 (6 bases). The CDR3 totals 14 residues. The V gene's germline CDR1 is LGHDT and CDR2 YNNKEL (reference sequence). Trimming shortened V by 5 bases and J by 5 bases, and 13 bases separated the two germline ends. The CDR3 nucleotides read TGTGCCAGCAGCGGGTACTGGGGGCACAATGAGCAGTTCTTC. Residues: CASSGYWGHNEQFF.

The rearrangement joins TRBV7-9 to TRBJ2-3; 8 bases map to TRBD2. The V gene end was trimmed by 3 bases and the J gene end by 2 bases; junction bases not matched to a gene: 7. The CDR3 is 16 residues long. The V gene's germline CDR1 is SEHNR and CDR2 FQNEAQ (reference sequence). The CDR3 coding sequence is TGTGCCAGCAGCTTCCCCGGACTAGCCAACACAGATACGCAGTATTTT. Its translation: CASSFPGLANTDTQYF.

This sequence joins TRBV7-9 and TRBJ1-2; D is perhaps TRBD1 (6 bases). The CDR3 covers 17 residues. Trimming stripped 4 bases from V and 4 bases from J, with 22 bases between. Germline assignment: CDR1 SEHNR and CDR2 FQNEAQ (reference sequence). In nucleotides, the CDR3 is TGTGCCAGCAGCTCCAACGCCGGGACAACCACATCCTATGGCTACACCTTC. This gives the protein CASSSNAGTTTSYGYTF.

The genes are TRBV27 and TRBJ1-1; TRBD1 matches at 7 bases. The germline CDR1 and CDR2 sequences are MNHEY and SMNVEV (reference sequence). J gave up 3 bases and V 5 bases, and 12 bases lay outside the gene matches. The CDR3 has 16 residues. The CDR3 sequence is CASSVRQGILYTEAFF. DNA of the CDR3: TGTGCCAGCAGTGTTCGACAGGGTATCCTCTACACTGAAGCTTTCTTT.

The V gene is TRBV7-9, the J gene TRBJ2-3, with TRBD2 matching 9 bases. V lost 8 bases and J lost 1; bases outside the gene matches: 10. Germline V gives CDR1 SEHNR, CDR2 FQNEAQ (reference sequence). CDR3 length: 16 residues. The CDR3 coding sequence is TGTGCCAGCTCCCTCTTAGTAGCGGGGGGCACAGATACGCAGTATTTT. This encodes CASSLLVAGGTDTQYF.

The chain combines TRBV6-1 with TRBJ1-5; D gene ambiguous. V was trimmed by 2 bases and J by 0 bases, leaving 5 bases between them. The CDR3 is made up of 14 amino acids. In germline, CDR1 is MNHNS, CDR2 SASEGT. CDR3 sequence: CASSEQYSNQPQHF. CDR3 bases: TGTGCCAGCAGTGAACAGTATAGCAATCAGCCCCAGCATTTT.